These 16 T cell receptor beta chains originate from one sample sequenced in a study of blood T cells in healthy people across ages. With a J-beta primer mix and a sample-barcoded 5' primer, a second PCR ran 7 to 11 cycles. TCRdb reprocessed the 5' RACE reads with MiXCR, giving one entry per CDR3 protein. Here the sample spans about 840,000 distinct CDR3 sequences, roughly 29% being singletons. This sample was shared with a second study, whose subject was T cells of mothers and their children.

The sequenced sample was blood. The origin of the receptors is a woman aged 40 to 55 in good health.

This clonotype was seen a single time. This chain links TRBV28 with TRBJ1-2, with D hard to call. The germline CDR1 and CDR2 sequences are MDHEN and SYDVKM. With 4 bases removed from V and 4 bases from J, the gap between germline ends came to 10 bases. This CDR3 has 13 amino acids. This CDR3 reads CASSSSRPYGYTF. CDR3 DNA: TGTGCCAGCAGTTCATCTCGGCCCTATGGCTACACCTTC.

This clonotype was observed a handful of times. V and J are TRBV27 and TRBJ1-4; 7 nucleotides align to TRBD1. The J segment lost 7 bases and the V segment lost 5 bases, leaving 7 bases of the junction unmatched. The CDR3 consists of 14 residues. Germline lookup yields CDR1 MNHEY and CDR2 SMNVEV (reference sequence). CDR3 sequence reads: CASSNRGYREKLFF. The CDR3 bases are TGTGCCAGCAGTAACAGGGGCTATCGTGAAAAACTGTTTTTT.

DNA of the CDR3: TGTGCCAGCAGTCCCCCCGGACAGGTGGGCGAGCAGTACTTC. Its protein is CASSPPGQVGEQYF. The chain links TRBV28 to TRBJ2-7, with TRBD1 identical over 7 bases. The CDR3 is 14 residues long. V trimming: 5 bases; J trimming: 6 bases; junction bases outside the gene matches: 10. The V gene's germline CDR1 is MDHEN and CDR2 SYDVKM.

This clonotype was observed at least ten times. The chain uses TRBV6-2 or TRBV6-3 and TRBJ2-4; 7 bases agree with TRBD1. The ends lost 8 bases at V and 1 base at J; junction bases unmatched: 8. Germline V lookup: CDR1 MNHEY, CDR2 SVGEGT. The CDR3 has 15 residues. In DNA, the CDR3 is TGTGCCAGCGCCAGACAGGGAACGGCCAAAAACATTCAGTACTTC. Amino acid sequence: CASARQGTAKNIQYF.

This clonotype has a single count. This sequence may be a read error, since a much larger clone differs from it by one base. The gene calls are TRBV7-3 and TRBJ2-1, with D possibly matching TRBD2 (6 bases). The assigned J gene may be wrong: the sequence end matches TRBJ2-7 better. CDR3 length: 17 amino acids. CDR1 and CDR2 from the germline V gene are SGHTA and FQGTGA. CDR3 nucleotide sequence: TGTGCCAGCAGCTTAGGTCCTACTAGCTTCACCTACAATGAGCAGTACTTC. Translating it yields CASSLGPTSFTYNEQYF.

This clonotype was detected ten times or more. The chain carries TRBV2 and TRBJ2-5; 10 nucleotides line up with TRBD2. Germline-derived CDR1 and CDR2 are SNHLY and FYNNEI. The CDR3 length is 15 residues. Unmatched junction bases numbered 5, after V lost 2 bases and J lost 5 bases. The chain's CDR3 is CASSEWTSGLETQYF. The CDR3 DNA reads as TGTGCCAGCAGTGAATGGACTAGCGGTCTGGAGACCCAGTACTTC.

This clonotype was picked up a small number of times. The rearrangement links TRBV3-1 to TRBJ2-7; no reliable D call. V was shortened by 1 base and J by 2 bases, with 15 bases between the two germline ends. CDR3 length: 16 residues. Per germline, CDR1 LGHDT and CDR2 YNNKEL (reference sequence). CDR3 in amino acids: CASSQALPQGPYEQYF. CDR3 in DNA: TGTGCCAGCAGCCAAGCTCTTCCTCAAGGCCCCTACGAGCAGTACTTC.

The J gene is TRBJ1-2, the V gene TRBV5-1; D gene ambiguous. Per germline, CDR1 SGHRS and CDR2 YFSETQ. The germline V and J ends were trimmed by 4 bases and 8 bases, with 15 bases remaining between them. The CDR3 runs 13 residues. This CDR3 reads CASSPGRNGGYTF. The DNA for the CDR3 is TGCGCCAGCAGCCCCGGGCGCAACGGGGGCTACACCTTC.

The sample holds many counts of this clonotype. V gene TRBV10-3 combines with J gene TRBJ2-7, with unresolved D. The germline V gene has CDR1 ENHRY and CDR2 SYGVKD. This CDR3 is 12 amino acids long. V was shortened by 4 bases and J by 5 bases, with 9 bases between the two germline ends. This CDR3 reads CAISVMDDEQYF. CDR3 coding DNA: TGTGCCATCAGTGTTATGGACGACGAGCAGTACTTC.

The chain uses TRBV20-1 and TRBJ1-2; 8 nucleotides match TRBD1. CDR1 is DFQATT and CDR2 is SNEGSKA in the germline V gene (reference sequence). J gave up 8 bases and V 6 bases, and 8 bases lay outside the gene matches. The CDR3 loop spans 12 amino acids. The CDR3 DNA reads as TGCAGTGCCGATTCGGACAGGGTGGGCTACACCTTC. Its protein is CSADSDRVGYTF.

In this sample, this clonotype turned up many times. CDR3 in amino acids: CASSLALEITDTQYF. CDR3 sequence (DNA): TGTGCCAGCAGTTTAGCGCTCGAGATCACAGATACGCAGTATTTT. The genes are TRBV12-3 or TRBV12-4 and TRBJ2-3, with no clear D. V shed 0 bases and J shed 2 bases, with 9 bases lying between them. The CDR3 length is 15 residues.

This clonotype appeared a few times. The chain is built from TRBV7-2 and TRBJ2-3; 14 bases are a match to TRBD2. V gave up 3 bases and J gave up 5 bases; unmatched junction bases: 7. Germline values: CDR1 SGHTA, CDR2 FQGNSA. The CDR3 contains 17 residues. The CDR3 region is CASSFGLAGGQGDTQYF. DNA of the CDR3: TGTGCCAGCAGCTTCGGACTAGCGGGGGGACAGGGAGATACGCAGTATTTT.

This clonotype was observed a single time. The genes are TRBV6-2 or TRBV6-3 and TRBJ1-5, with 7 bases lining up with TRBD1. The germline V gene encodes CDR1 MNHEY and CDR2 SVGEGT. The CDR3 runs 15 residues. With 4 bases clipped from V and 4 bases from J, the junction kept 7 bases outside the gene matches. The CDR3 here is CASSWGTVRNQPQHF. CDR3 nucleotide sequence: TGTGCCAGCAGTTGGGGGACAGTGAGGAATCAGCCCCAGCATTTT.

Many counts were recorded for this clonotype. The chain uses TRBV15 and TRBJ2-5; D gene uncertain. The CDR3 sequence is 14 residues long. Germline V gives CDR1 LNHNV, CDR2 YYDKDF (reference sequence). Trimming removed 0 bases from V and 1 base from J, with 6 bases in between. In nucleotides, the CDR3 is TGTGCCACCAGCAGAGACAGGCTCCAAGAGACCCAGTACTTC. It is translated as CATSRDRLQETQYF.

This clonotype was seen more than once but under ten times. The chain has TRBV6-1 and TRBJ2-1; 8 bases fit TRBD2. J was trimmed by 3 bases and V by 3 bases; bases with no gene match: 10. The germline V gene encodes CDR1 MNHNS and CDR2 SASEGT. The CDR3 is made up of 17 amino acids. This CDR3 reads CASSDRVAGTSYNEQFF. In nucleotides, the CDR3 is TGTGCCAGCAGTGATCGGGTAGCGGGGACGAGCTACAATGAGCAGTTCTTC.

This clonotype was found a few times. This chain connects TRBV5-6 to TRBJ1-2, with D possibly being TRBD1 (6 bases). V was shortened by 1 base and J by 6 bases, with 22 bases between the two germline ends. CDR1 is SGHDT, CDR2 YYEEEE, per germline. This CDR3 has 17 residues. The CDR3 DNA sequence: TGTGCCAGCAGCTTGTGGGCGGACAGTACCCCCTGGAATGGCTACACCTTC. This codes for CASSLWADSTPWNGYTF.